The rows below give T cell receptor beta chains drawn from one sample of a study of regulatory dendritic cells for organ transplantation. The table came from immunoSEQ multiplex PCR; TCRdb's copy has only in-frame clones and leaves some out. The table has about 20,000 clones, around three quarters seen once. Sequenced: memory CD4+ T cells from blood. The receptors were sampled from a human donor in good health. CDR3s include the opening cysteine and the closing phenylalanine or tryptophan. The order of the fields is clone size, V gene, J gene, D gene, CDR3 DNA, CDR3 protein. The D gene is left open where the match is weak. Size is omitted from some rows. Given values are once, few, many or a class for expanded clones.

clone size: few; V gene: TRBV6-5; J gene: TRBJ1-5; D gene: NA; CDR3 DNA: TGTGCCAGCAGTTACAGTCGGAATCAGCCCCAGCATTTT; CDR3 protein: CASSYSRNQPQHF
clone size: NA; V gene: TRBV5-1; J gene: TRBJ1-2; D gene: NA; CDR3 DNA: TGCGCCAGCAGCTTGGCACAGAACTATGGCTACACCTTC; CDR3 protein: CASSLAQNYGYTF
clone size: NA; V gene: TRBV27; J gene: TRBJ1-2; D gene: TRBD1; CDR3 DNA: TGTGCCAGCAGTTTATCGCCGGACAGGGCCCTCCTCGGCTACACCTTC; CDR3 protein: CASSLSPDRALLGYTF
clone size: NA; V gene: TRBV6-4; J gene: TRBJ2-5; D gene: TRBD1; CDR3 DNA: TGTGCCAGCAGTGAATGGGGACAGATGGGAGAGACCCAGTACTTC; CDR3 protein: CASSEWGQMGETQYF
clone size: NA; V gene: TRBV29-1; J gene: TRBJ1-2; D gene: NA; CDR3 DNA: TGCAGCGTTACAGGGTACTATGGCTACACCTTC; CDR3 protein: CSVTGYYGYTF
clone size: NA; V gene: TRBV6-5; J gene: TRBJ1-1; D gene: NA; CDR3 DNA: TGTGCCAGCAGTTCGGGACTTCCAAAGACCACTGAAGCTTTCTTT; CDR3 protein: CASSSGLPKTTEAFF
clone size: NA; V gene: TRBV12-5; J gene: TRBJ2-2; D gene: NA; CDR3 DNA: TGTGCTAGTGGGAGATCAGGGATTAACACCGGGGAGCTGTTTTTT; CDR3 protein: CASGRSGINTGELFF
clone size: NA; V gene: TRBV29-1; J gene: TRBJ1-2; D gene: NA; CDR3 DNA: TGCAGCGTTGAACGGGTGCAGGGAGGGTATGGCTACACCTTC; CDR3 protein: CSVERVQGGYGYTF
clone size: NA; V gene: TRBV19; J gene: TRBJ1-2; D gene: TRBD1; CDR3 DNA: TGTGCCAGTAGTCTCGGGACAGCGTCTTTGATTTATGGCTACACCTTC; CDR3 protein: CASSLGTASLIYGYTF
clone size: NA; V gene: TRBV9; J gene: TRBJ2-1; D gene: NA; CDR3 DNA: TGTGCCAGCAGCGTAGGCAGGGCGTCCTACAATGAGCAGTTCTTC; CDR3 protein: CASSVGRASYNEQFF
clone size: NA; V gene: TRBV9; J gene: TRBJ2-3; D gene: TRBD2; CDR3 DNA: TGTGCCAGCAGCCCGGTAGCGGGGGGGGATACGCAGTATTTT; CDR3 protein: CASSPVAGGDTQYF
clone size: few; V gene: TRBV6-5; J gene: TRBJ1-2; D gene: TRBD1; CDR3 DNA: TGTGCCAGCAGACAGGGGGTATTTGGCTACACCTTC; CDR3 protein: CASRQGVFGYTF
clone size: NA; V gene: TRBV10-3; J gene: TRBJ2-5; D gene: TRBD2; CDR3 DNA: TGTGCCATCAGTGAGTCCCTAGGGGAGGGGACCCAGTACTTC; CDR3 protein: CAISESLGEGTQYF
clone size: NA; V gene: TRBV19; J gene: TRBJ2-7; D gene: NA; CDR3 DNA: TGTGCCAGTAGCTTTTACAGGCGCGAGCAGTACTTC; CDR3 protein: CASSFYRREQYF
clone size: NA; V gene: TRBV4-3; J gene: TRBJ1-2; D gene: TRBD1; CDR3 DNA: TGCGCCAGCAGCCGAGGGGAAAGGGGGCTAAACTATGGCTACACCTTC; CDR3 protein: CASSRGERGLNYGYTF
clone size: NA; V gene: TRBV4-3; J gene: TRBJ2-1; D gene: TRBD2; CDR3 DNA: TGCGCCAGCAGCCAAGTGGGGGGGATAAATGAGCAGTTCTTC; CDR3 protein: CASSQVGGINEQFF